This T cell receptor (beta chain) was found in a study of glioma-infiltrating T cells after dendritic cell vaccination. Assay used: immunoSEQ multiplex PCR; TCRdb lists only in-frame clones, some missing. The repertoire includes some 100,000 clones, approximately 81% of them detected once, and under 7% sits in the top ten. Sample: blood, taken before dendritic cell vaccination. The clonotype comes from a human donor with glioblastoma.

The CDR3 DNA sequence: TGTGCCAGCAGCCGCTGGACAGCCGGCTCCTACGAGCAGTACTTC. Residues: CASSRWTAGSYEQYF. The V call is TRBV5-4, the J call TRBJ2-7; tentative D call: TRBD1 (6 bases). The CDR3 has 15 amino acids. V was cut by 4 bases and J by 0 bases, with 14 bases left in between. The V gene's germline CDR1 is SGHNT and CDR2 YYREEE (reference sequence).